This entry features one T cell receptor beta chain sequence. The sample belongs to a study of blood T cell repertoires in COVID-19. Study information: Specimens from acute and convalescent COVID-19 originated in the United States, Italy and Spain.

Clones were sequenced by immunoSEQ multiplex PCR, and TCRdb holds only the in-frame ones, with some missing. The table shows fewer than 350,000 clones, with 80% to 90% occurring only once. This clonotype was sampled from a man aged 25-45 years who had recovered from COVID-19. The sequenced sample was PBMCs or T cells enriched from blood (not recorded which).

CDR3: CASSSLPTGPNTEAFF. The CDR3 DNA reads TGTGCCAGCAGCTCCCTACCTACAGGGCCGAACACTGAAGCTTTCTTT. The J gene is TRBJ1-1, the V gene TRBV5-6, with D perhaps TRBD1 (6 bases). Germline CDR1 SGHDT, CDR2 YYEEEE. The CDR3 loop spans 16 amino acids. The V and J ends lost 3 bases and 1 base respectively, with 16 bases between them.